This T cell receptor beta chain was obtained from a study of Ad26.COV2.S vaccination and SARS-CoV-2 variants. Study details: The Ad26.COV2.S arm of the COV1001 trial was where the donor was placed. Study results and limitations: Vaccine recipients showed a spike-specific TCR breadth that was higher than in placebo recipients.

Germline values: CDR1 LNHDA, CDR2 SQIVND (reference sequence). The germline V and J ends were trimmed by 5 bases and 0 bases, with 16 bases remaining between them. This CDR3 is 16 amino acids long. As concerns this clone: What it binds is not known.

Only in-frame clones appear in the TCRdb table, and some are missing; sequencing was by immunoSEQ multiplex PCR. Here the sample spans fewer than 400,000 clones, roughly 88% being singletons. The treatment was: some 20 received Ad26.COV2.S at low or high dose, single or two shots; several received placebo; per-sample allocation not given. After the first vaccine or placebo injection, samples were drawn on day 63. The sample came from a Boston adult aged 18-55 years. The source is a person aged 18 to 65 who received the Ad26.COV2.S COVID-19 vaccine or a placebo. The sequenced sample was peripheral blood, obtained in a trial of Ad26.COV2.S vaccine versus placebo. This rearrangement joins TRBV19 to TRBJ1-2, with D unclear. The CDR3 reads CASSPLTSTSNYGYTF. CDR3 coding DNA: TGTGCCAGTAGTCCCCTAACCTCCACCTCTAACTATGGCTACACCTTC.